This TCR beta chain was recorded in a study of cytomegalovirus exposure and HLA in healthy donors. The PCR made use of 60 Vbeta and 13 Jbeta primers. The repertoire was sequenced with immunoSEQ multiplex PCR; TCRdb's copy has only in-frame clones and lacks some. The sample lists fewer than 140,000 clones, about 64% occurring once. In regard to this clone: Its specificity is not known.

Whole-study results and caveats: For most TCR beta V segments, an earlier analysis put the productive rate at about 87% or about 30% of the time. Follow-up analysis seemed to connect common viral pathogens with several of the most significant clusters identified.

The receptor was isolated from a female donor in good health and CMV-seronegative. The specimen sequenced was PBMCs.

This chain's CDR3 is CASSPPLASASGRGLQFF. The CDR3 DNA follows: TGTGCCAGCAGTCCCCCCCTTGCTTCGGCTAGCGGCCGCGGATTGCAGTTCTTC. The chain joins TRBV25-1 to TRBJ2-1; TRBD2 aligns across 7 bases. The CDR3 contains 18 residues. V lost 5 bases to trimming and J lost 12 bases; unmatched junction nucleotides: 25. Germline V lookup: CDR1 MGHDK, CDR2 SYGVNS.